The clone carrying this T cell receptor (beta chain) was picked up one time. What it binds is not known. This specimen belongs to a study of cytomegalovirus exposure and HLA in healthy donors. Study-level points and caveats: The authors later found TCR association rates varying by HLA locus, with DRB1 most and HLA-C fewest. Per a prior analysis, the majority of TCR beta V segments were productive roughly 87% or roughly 30% of the time.

With 3 bases clipped from V and 5 bases from J, the junction kept 9 bases outside the gene matches. The CDR3 covers 18 residues. Germline CDR1 LGHNA, CDR2 YNFKEQ. Primers for the PCR totalled 60 Vbeta and 13 Jbeta. Produced via immunoSEQ multiplex PCR; TCRdb's table is partial and in-frame only. Among about 180,000 clones listed, about four fifths were seen once. Sample: PBMCs. This chain connects TRBV4-2 to TRBJ2-1, with TRBD2 matching over 14 bases. The source of this sequence is a man between 35 and 55 years old in good health and CMV-seronegative. CDR3 region: CASSQRGLAGVGDNEQFF. CDR3 DNA: TGTGCCAGCAGCCAGCGGGGACTAGCGGGAGTTGGGGACAATGAGCAGTTCTTC.